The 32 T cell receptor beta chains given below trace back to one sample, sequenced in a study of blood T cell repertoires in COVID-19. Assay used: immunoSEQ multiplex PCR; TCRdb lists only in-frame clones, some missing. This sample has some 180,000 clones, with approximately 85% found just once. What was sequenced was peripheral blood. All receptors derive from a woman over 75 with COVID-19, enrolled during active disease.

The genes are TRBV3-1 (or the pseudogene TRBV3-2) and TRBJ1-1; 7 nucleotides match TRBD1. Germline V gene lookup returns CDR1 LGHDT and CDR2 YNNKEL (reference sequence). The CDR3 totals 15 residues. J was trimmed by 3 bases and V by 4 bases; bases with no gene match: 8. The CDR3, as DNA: TGTGCCAGCAGCCCCCGACAGGGTTCGTACACTGAAGCTTTCTTT. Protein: CASSPRQGSYTEAFF.

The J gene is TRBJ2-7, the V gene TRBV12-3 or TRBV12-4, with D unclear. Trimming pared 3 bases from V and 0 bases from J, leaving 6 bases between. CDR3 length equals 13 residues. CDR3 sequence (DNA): TGTGCCAGCAGTTTCGTTATCTCCTACGAGCAGTACTTC. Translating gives CASSFVISYEQYF.

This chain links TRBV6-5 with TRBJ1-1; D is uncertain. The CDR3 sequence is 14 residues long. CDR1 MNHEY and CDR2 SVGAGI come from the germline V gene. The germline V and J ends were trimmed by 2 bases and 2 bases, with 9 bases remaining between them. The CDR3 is CASSYMAGNTEAFF. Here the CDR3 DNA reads TGTGCCAGCAGTTACATGGCAGGTAACACTGAAGCTTTCTTT.

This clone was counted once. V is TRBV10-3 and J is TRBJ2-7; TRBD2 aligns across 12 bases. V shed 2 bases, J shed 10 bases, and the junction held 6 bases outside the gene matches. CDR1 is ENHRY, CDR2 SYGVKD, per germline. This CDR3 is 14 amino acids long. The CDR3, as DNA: TGTGCCATCAGTGAGCGTGCTAGCGGGGGGGCCCAGTACTTC. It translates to CAISERASGGAQYF.

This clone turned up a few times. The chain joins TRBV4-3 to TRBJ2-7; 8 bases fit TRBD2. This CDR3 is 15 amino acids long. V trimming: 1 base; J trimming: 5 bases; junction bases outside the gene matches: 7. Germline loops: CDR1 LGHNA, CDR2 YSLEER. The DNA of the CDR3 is TGCGCCAGCAGCCAAGTGCCTAGCGGGCGGGACGAGCAGTACTTC. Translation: CASSQVPSGRDEQYF.

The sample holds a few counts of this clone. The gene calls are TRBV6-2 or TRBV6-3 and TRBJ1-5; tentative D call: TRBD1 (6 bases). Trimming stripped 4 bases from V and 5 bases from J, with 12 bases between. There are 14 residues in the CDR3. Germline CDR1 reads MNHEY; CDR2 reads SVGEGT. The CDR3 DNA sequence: TGTGCCAGCAGTTTACAGGGTGGCCATCAGCCCCAGCATTTT. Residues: CASSLQGGHQPQHF.

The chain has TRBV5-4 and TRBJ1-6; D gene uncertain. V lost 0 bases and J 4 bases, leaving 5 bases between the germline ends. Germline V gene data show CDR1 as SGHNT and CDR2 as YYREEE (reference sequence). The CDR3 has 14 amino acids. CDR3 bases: TGTGCCAGCAGCTTGGGGGAGTATAATTCACCCCTCCACTTT. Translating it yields CASSLGEYNSPLHF.

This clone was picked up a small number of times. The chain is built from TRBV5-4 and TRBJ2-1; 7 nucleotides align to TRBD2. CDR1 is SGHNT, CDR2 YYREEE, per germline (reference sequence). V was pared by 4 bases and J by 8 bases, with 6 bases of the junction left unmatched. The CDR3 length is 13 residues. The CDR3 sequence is CASSGRVLDEQFF. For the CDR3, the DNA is TGTGCCAGCAGCGGGAGGGTTTTGGATGAGCAGTTCTTC. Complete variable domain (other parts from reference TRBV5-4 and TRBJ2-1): ETGVTQSPTHLIKTRGQQVTLRCSSQSGHNTVSWYQQALGQGPQFIFQYYREEENGRGNFPPRFSGLQFPNYSSELNVNALELDDSALYLCASSGRVLDEQFFGPGTRLTVL.

The CDR3 DNA reads as TGCGCCAGCAGCCAGAGGACTAGCGGATACAATGAGCAGTTCTTC. Protein: CASSQRTSGYNEQFF. V and J are TRBV4-3 and TRBJ2-1; 10 nucleotides agree with TRBD2. This CDR3 region has 15 residues. V lost 3 bases to trimming and J lost 4 bases; unmatched junction nucleotides: 3. Germline V CDR1 and CDR2: LGHNA, YSLEER.

The CDR3 loop reads CASSPQGNYGYTF. CDR3 sequence (DNA): TGTGCCAGCTCACCACAGGGGAACTATGGCTACACCTTC. The chain employs TRBV18 and TRBJ1-2, with D maybe TRBD1 (5 bases). The CDR3 extends over 13 amino acids. The germline CDR1 and CDR2 sequences are KGHSH and LQKENI. Between the trimmed V and J ends, which lost 1 base and 2 bases, there was a span of 5 bases. Combining the CDR3 with reference TRBV18 and TRBJ1-2 gives the whole variable domain NAGVMQNPRHLVRRRGQEARLRCSPMKGHSHVYWYRQLPEEGLKFMVYLQKENIIDESGMPKERFSAEFPKEGPSILRIQQVVRGDSAAYFCASSPQGNYGYTFGSGTRLTVV.

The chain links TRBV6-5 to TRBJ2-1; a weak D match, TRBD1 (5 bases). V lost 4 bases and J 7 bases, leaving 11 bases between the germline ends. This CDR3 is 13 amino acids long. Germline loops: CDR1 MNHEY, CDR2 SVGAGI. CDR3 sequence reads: CASSLGPENEQFF. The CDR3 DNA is TGTGCCAGCAGTTTGGGGCCGGAGAATGAGCAGTTCTTC.

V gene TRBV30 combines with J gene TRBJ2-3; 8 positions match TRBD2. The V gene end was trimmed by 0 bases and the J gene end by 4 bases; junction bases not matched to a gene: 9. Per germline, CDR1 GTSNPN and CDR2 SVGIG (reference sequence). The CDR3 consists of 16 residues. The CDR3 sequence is CAWSVGVAGPADTQYF. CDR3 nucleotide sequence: TGTGCCTGGAGTGTGGGAGTAGCGGGACCAGCAGATACGCAGTATTTT.

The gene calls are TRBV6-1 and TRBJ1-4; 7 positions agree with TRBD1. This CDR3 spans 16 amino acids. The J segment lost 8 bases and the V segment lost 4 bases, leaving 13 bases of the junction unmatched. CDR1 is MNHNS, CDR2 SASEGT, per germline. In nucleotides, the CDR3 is TGTGCCAGCAGTGCCCGGACAGGCGGGTTTCGGGAAAAACTGTTTTTT. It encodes CASSARTGGFREKLFF.

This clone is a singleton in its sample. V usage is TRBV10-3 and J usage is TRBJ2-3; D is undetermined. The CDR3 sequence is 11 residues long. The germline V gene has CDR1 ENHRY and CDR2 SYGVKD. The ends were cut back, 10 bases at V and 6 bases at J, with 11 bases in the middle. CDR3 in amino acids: CATSPTDTQYF. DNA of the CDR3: TGTGCCACGAGTCCAACGGATACGCAGTATTTT.

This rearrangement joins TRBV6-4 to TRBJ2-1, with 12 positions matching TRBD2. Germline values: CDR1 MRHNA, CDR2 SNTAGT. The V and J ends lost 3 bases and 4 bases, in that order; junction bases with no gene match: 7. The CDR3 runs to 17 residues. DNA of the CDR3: TGTGCCAGCAGTGATCTAGCGGGGGGGCTTAGGTACAATGAGCAGTTCTTC. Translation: CASSDLAGGLRYNEQFF.

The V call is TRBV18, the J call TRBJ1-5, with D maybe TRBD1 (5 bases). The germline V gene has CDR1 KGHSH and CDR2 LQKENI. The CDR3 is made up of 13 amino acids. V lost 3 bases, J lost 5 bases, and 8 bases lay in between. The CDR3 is CASSPTDDQPQHF. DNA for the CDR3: TGTGCCAGCTCACCGACAGACGATCAGCCCCAGCATTTT.

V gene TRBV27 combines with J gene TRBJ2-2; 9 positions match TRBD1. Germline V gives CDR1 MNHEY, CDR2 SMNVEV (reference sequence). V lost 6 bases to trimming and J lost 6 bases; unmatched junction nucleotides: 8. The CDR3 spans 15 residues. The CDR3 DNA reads TGTGCCAGCAGATCCCGGGACAGGGATCCCGGGGAGCTGTTTTTT. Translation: CASRSRDRDPGELFF.

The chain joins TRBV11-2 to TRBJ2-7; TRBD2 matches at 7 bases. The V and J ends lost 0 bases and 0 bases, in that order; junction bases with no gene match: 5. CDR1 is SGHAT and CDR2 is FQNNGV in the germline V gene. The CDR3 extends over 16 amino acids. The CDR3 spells CASSLEGTSDSYEQYF. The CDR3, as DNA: TGTGCCAGCAGCTTAGAAGGCACTAGCGACTCCTACGAGCAGTACTTC.

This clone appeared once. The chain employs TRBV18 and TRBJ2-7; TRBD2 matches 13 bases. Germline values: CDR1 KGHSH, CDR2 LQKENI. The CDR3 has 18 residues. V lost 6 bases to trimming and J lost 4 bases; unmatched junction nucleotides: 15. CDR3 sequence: CASSLRTSGSKSGYEQYF. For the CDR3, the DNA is TGTGCCAGCTCTCTTAGGACTAGCGGGAGCAAAAGCGGGTACGAGCAGTACTTC. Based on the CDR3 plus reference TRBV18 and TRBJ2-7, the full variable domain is NAGVMQNPRHLVRRRGQEARLRCSPMKGHSHVYWYRQLPEEGLKFMVYLQKENIIDESGMPKERFSAEFPKEGPSILRIQQVVRGDSAAYFCASSLRTSGSKSGYEQYFGPGTRLTVT.

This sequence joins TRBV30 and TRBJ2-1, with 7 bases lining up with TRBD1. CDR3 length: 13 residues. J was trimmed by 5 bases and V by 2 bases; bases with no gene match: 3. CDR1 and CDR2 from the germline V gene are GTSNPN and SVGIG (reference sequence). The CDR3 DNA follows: TGTGCCTGGAGTCCCGGACAGGACAATGAGCAGTTCTTC. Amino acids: CAWSPGQDNEQFF. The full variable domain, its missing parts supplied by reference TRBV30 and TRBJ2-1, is SQTIHQWPATLVQPVGSPLSLECTVEGTSNPNLYWYRQAAGRGLQLLFYSVGIGQISSEVPQNLSASRPQDRQFILSSKKLLLSDSGFYLCAWSPGQDNEQFFGPGTRLTVL.

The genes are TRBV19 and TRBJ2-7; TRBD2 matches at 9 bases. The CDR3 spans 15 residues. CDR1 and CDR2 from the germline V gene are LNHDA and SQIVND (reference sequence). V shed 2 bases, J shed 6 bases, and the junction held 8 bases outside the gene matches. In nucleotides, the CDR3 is TGTGCCAGTAGTATAACGGCGGGGGGGCTGGTCGAGCAGTACTTC. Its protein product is CASSITAGGLVEQYF.

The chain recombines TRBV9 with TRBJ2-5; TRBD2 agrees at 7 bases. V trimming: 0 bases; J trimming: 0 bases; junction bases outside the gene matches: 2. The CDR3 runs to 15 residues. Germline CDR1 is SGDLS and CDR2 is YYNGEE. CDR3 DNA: TGTGCCAGCAGCGTAGCTGGGACTAACCAAGAGACCCAGTACTTC. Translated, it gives CASSVAGTNQETQYF.

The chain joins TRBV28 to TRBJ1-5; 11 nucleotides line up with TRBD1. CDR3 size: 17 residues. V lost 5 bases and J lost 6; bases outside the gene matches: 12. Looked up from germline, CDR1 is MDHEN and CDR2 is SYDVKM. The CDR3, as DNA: TGTGCCAGCAGTCTGGACAGGGGGCGAGTTTACTTTCAGCCCCAGCATTTT. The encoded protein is CASSLDRGRVYFQPQHF.

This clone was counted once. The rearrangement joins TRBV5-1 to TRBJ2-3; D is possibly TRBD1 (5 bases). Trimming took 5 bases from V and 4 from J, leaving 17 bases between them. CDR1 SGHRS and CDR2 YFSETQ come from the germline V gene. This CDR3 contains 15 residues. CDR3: CASREGVTVADTQYF. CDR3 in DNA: TGCGCCAGCAGAGAAGGGGTTACGGTGGCAGATACGCAGTATTTT.

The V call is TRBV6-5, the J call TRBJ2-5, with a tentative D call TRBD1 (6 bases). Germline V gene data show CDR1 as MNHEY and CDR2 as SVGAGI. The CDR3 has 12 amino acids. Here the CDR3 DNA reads TGTGCGGTCGGGGACACGCAAGAGACCCAGTACTTC. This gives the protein CAVGDTQETQYF.

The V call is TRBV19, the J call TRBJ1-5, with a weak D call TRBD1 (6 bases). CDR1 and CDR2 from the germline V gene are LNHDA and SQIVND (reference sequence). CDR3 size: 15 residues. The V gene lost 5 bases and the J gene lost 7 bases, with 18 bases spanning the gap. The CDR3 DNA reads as TGTGCCAGTAGTCAGGGGTCAGGGTTCGGACAGCCCCAGCATTTT. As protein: CASSQGSGFGQPQHF.

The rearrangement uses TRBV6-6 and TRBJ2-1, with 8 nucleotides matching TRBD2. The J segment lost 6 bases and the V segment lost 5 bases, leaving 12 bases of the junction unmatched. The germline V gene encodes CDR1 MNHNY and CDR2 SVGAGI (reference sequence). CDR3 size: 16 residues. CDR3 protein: CASSTIAGRGSNEQFF. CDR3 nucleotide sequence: TGTGCCAGCAGTACGATAGCGGGAAGGGGAAGCAATGAGCAGTTCTTC.

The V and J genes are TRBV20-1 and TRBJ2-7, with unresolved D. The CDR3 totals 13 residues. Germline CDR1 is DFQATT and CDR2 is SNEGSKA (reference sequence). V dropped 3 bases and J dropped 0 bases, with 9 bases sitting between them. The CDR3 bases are TGCAGTGCTAGTAGTCCGAGCTCCTACGAGCAGTACTTC. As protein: CSASSPSSYEQYF.

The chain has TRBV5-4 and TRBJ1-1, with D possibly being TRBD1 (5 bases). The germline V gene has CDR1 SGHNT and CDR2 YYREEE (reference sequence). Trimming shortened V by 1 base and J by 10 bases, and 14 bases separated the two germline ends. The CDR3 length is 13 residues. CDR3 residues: CASSLFGPGGAFF. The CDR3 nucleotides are TGTGCCAGCAGCTTGTTTGGACCCGGGGGAGCTTTCTTT.

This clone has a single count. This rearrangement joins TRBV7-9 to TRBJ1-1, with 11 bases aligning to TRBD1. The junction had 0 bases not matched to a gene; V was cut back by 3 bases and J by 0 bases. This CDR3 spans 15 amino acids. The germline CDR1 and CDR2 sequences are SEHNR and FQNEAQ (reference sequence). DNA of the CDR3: TGTGCCAGCAGCTTGGACAGGGGGCTGAACACTGAAGCTTTCTTT. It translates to CASSLDRGLNTEAFF.

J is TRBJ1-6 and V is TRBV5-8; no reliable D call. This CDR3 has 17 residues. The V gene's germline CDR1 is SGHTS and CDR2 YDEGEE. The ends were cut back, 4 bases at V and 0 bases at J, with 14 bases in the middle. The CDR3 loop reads CASSIGGSSSYNSPLHF. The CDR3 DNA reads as TGTGCCAGCAGCATCGGAGGTTCCAGCTCCTATAATTCACCCCTCCACTTT.

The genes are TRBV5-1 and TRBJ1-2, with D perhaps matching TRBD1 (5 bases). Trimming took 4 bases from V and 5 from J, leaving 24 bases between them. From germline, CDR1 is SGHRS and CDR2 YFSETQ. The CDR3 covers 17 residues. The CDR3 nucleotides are TGCGCCAGCAGCGGGCCGGAAGGGCCGGGGGATAGGTATGGCTACACCTTC. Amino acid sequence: CASSGPEGPGDRYGYTF.